Listed here are 2 T cell receptor beta chains from one sample, sequenced in a study of beta chain features in type 1 diabetes (dated by TCRdb to the late 2010s). To prepare the library, the immunoSEQ multiplex PCR assay was applied. The High Capacity cDNA Reverse Transcription Kit was used to reverse transcribe all of the isolated RNA, meaning that expressed TCRB transcripts were what got sequenced. TCRdb limited this immuneACCESS table to in-frame rearrangements with V and J called. A share of clones is missing; checked studies link under half to unresolved V genes, and the rest is unexplained. The sample yields roughly 240,000 clones; roughly an eighth were counted once. The ten largest clones take up more than 0.02% of the sample. What was sequenced was naive CD4+ T cells from blood. The meaning of the sample's cell subset or site label: true naive CD4+ T cells. These TCRs come from a middle-aged woman in good health.

This clone has just a few counts. This chain uses TRBV9 with TRBJ1-1; 8 bases map to TRBD1. This CDR3 is 13 amino acids long. Germline V lookup: CDR1 SGDLS, CDR2 YYNGEE. The V segment lost 4 bases and the J segment 10 bases; nucleotides outside the gene matches: 9. Here the CDR3 DNA reads TGTGCCAGCAGCCGAGACAGGGGTTTTGGAGCTTTCTTT. Encoded protein: CASSRDRGFGAFF.

This clone was observed at least ten times. This chain connects TRBV7-2 to TRBJ2-3; the D is unclear. The CDR3 contains 11 residues. From germline, CDR1 is SGHTA and CDR2 FQGNSA. V lost 5 bases and J lost 8, with 8 bases in between. CDR3 DNA sequence: TGTGCCAGCAGCCTCAGAGGTACGCAGTATTTT. Translated: CASSLRGTQYF.